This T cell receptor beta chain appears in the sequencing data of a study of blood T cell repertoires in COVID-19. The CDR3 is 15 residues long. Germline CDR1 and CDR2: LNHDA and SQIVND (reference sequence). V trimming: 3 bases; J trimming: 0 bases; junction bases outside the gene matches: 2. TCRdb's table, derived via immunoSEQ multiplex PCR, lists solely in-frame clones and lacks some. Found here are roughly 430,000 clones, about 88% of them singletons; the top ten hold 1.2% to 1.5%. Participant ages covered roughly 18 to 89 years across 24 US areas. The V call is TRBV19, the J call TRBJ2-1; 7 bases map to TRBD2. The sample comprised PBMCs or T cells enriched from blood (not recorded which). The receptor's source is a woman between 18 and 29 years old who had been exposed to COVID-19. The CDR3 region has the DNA TGTGCCAGTAGTATTGGGAGGGCCTCCTACAATGAGCAGTTCTTC. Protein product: CASSIGRASYNEQFF.